The following is a T cell receptor (beta chain) sequence with its context. The data belong to a study of blood T cell repertoires in COVID-19. Profiled with immunoSEQ multiplex PCR; TCRdb holds only in-frame clones, not every one. The data hold under 200,000 clones, with 83% observed a single time. Sequenced sample: peripheral blood. The sequence derives from a human donor in a cohort sampled during active COVID-19.

The CDR3 sequence: CAVAETPSTDTQYF. The CDR3 coding sequence is TGTGCCGTGGCTGAAACACCTAGCACAGATACGCAGTATTTT. The V call is TRBV5-6, the J call TRBJ2-3; no firm D call. The CDR3 spans 14 residues. Trimming took off 10 bases at V and 0 bases at J, with 15 bases between the two ends. Germline lookup yields CDR1 SGHDT and CDR2 YYEEEE.